The next 16 T cell receptor beta chains were all read from a single sample in a study of T cells in Graves' hyperthyroidism and ophthalmopathy. RNA transcripts provided the source from which TCR beta CDR3 regions were amplified. A first-round RT-PCR of the TCR CDR3 used the HTBI primer set. One entry per CDR3 protein, called by TCRdb with MiXCR from the multiplex PCR reads. The table has hundreds of thousands of distinct CDR3 sequences, 15% to 20% seen once. Source material: blood. The receptor set was obtained from a woman aged 25 to 39 with Graves' hyperthyroidism.

There are many counts of this clonotype. The chain employs TRBV4-3 and TRBJ1-1; D not resolved. CDR1 is LGHNA and CDR2 is YSLEER in the germline V gene. Trimming cost V 0 bases and J 1 base, with 6 bases left between them. This CDR3 contains 14 residues. CDR3 in amino acids: CASSQDVSNTEAFF. For the CDR3, the DNA is TGCGCCAGCAGCCAAGATGTTTCGAACACTGAAGCTTTCTTT.

A remark on this clonotype: The junction departs from germline at one end; a sequencing error may be responsible. This chain links TRBV27 with TRBJ1-5, with D unresolved. This CDR3 is built from 13 residues. Germline assignment: CDR1 MNHEY and CDR2 SMNVEV (reference sequence). The CDR3 bases are TGTGCCAGCAGTTTAGGCAGCAATCAGCGCCAGCATTTT. Translating it yields CASSLGSNQRQHF.

This clonotype showed up many times. The genes are TRBV12-3 or TRBV12-4 and TRBJ2-1; 9 nucleotides align to TRBD2. V was pared by 7 bases and J by 8 bases, with 12 bases of the junction left unmatched. The CDR3 length is 15 residues. The CDR3 spells CASTLAGSVGDEQFF. The DNA for the CDR3 is TGTGCCAGCACCCTAGCGGGATCCGTCGGCGATGAGCAGTTCTTC.

This chain uses TRBV5-5 with TRBJ2-7; D gene ambiguous. V was trimmed by 5 bases and J by 1 base, leaving 10 bases between them. The CDR3 loop spans 13 amino acids. Per germline, CDR1 SGHKS and CDR2 YYEKEE (reference sequence). CDR3 bases: TGTGCCAGCAGAGCGAGTTTTTCCTACGAGCAGTACTTC. Translated: CASRASFSYEQYF.

About this clonotype: A much larger clone differs from this one at a single base, so this may be a read error. The rearrangement joins TRBV27 to TRBJ2-3; 14 bases fit TRBD2. CDR1 is MNHEY, CDR2 SMNVEV, per germline (reference sequence). The CDR3 covers 17 residues. CDR3 sequence reads: CASSSPGLAGDADTRYF. CDR3 in DNA: TGTGCCAGCAGTTCTCCGGGACTAGCGGGAGATGCAGATACGCGGTATTTT.

CDR3 DNA sequence: TGTGCCAGCAGTCCCCGACTAGCAGAAATCACCGGGGAGCTGTTTTTT. It codes for CASSPRLAEITGELFF. The chain combines TRBV27 with TRBJ2-2; 7 nucleotides align to TRBD2. Germline V gives CDR1 MNHEY, CDR2 SMNVEV (reference sequence). V trimming: 5 bases; J trimming: 4 bases; junction bases outside the gene matches: 10. This CDR3 region has 16 residues.

This clonotype was seen many times. The rearrangement joins TRBV3-1 to TRBJ1-3; D is unresolved. Germline CDR1 is LGHDT and CDR2 is YNNKEL (reference sequence). Deletions cut 6 bases from V and 1 base from J, with 13 bases between. The CDR3 loop spans 15 amino acids. CDR3 region: CASSPMFESGNTIYF. CDR3 in DNA: TGTGCCAGCAGTCCGATGTTTGAATCTGGAAACACCATATATTTT. Looking up the rest from reference TRBV3-1 and TRBJ1-3 gives the full variable domain: DTAVSQTPKYLVTQMGNDKSIKCEQNLGHDTMYWYKQDSKKFLKIMFSYNNKELIINETVPNRFSPKSPDKAHLNLHINSLELGDSAVYFCASSPMFESGNTIYFGEGSWLTVV.

This sequence joins TRBV19 and TRBJ2-7; perhaps TRBD2 as D (6 bases). The CDR3 has 14 amino acids. With 3 bases removed from V and 2 bases from J, the gap between germline ends came to 11 bases. Germline loops: CDR1 LNHDA, CDR2 SQIVND (reference sequence). CDR3 residues: CASSMGDFAYEQYF. For the CDR3, the DNA is TGTGCCAGTAGTATGGGGGACTTTGCCTACGAGCAGTACTTC.

The chain is built from TRBV30 and TRBJ2-7; TRBD2 agrees at 9 bases. This CDR3 has 16 amino acids. Germline CDR1 and CDR2: GTSNPN and SVGIG (reference sequence). After removal of 3 bases from V and 6 bases from J, the junction contained 15 bases not matched to a gene. Here the CDR3 reads CAWSAQPLAGVPEQYF. CDR3 nucleotides: TGTGCCTGGAGCGCGCAACCCTTAGCGGGAGTCCCCGAGCAGTACTTC.

This clonotype was recorded at least ten times. The chain joins TRBV20-1 to TRBJ2-7; 7 bases line up with TRBD2. The length of the CDR3 is 16 residues. Germline V lookup: CDR1 DFQATT, CDR2 SNEGSKA (reference sequence). V shed 3 bases, J shed 4 bases, and the junction held 15 bases outside the gene matches. This CDR3 is CSASPPRGLGTYEQYF. CDR3 nucleotide sequence: TGCAGTGCTAGCCCGCCACGCGGACTAGGGACTTACGAGCAGTACTTC.

This clonotype was detected ten times or more. The chain joins TRBV7-6 to TRBJ2-3; tentatively, D is TRBD2 (7 bases). The V and J ends lost 5 bases and 4 bases respectively, with 22 bases between them. Germline V gene sequence: CDR1 SGHVS, CDR2 FNYEAQ. This CDR3 is 17 amino acids long. The CDR3 is CASSTKGGRERPDTQYF. Written as DNA, the CDR3 is TGTGCCAGCAGCACAAAAGGGGGGCGGGAGCGGCCAGATACGCAGTATTTT. Based on the CDR3 plus reference TRBV7-6 and TRBJ2-3, the full variable domain is GAGVSQSPRYKVTKRGQDVALRCDPISGHVSLYWYRQALGQGPEFLTYFNYEAQQDKSGLPNDRFSAERPEGSISTLTIQRTEQRDSAMYRCASSTKGGRERPDTQYFGPGTRLTVL.

This clonotype has a count of ten or more. The V gene is TRBV11-2, the J gene TRBJ2-7; TRBD2 matches at 12 bases. The CDR3 is 14 residues long. The trim removed 4 bases at V and 5 bases at J, leaving 3 bases unmatched. Germline V gene data show CDR1 as SGHAT and CDR2 as FQNNGV. CDR3 protein: CASSSSGRAHEQYF. The CDR3 coding sequence is TGTGCCAGCAGCTCTAGCGGGAGGGCCCACGAGCAGTACTTC.

This clonotype was observed at least ten times. This chain joins TRBV5-1 and TRBJ2-3; D uncertain. The germline V and J ends were trimmed by 0 bases and 2 bases, with 13 bases remaining between them. Germline V gene data show CDR1 as SGHRS and CDR2 as YFSETQ. The CDR3 is 16 residues long. The CDR3, as DNA: TGCGCCAGCAGCTTGGATGGCACCTCGTACACAGATACGCAGTATTTT. Its translation: CASSLDGTSYTDTQYF. The whole variable domain, remainder taken from reference TRBV5-1 and TRBJ2-3, is KAGVTQTPRYLIKTRGQQVTLSCSPISGHRSVSWYQQTPGQGLQFLFEYFSETQRNKGNFPGRFSGRQFSNSRSEMNVSTLELGDSALYLCASSLDGTSYTDTQYFGPGTRLTVL.

This clonotype was seen repeatedly, ten times or more. This chain connects TRBV7-8 to TRBJ2-1; D might be TRBD2 (5 bases). The CDR3 covers 12 residues. Per the germline V gene, CDR1 is SGHVS and CDR2 is FQNEAQ. The V gene lost 3 bases and the J gene lost 9 bases, with 9 bases spanning the gap. CDR3 in amino acids: CASSLISGEQFF. For the CDR3, the DNA is TGTGCCAGCAGCTTGATAAGCGGTGAGCAGTTCTTC.

This clonotype was counted many times. This chain joins TRBV12-3 or TRBV12-4 and TRBJ1-2; 12 bases are shared with TRBD1. V lost 3 bases to trimming and J lost 6 bases; unmatched junction nucleotides: 2. This CDR3 has 14 amino acids. CDR3 in DNA: TGTGCCAGCAGTTTGGGGACAGGGGGCGATGGCTACACCTTC. As protein: CASSLGTGGDGYTF.

The V call is TRBV30, the J call TRBJ1-5; 7 bases are a match to TRBD1. Germline values: CDR1 GTSNPN, CDR2 SVGIG (reference sequence). This CDR3 comprises 13 residues. J lost 7 bases, V lost 3 bases, and 6 bases had no gene match. CDR3: CAWRQGGGQPQHF. The CDR3 DNA sequence: TGTGCCTGGAGGCAGGGGGGAGGACAGCCCCAGCATTTT.